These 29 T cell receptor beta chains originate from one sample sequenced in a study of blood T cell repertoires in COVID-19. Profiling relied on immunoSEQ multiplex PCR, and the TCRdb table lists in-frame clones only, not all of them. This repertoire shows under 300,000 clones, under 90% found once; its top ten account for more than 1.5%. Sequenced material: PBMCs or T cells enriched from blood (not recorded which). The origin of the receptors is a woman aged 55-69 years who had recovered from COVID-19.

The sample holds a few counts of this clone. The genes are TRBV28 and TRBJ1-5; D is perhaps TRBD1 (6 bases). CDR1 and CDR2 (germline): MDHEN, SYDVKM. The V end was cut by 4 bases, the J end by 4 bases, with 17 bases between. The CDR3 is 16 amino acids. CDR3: CASSWSGGGINQPQHF. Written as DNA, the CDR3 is TGTGCCAGCAGTTGGTCCGGGGGGGGCATTAATCAGCCCCAGCATTTT.

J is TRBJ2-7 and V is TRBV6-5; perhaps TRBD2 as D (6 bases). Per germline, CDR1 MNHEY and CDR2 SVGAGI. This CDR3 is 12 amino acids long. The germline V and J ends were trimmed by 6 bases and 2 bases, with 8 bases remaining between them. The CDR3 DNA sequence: TGTGCCAGCAGCGGGACTGCCTACGAGCAGTACTTC. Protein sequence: CASSGTAYEQYF.

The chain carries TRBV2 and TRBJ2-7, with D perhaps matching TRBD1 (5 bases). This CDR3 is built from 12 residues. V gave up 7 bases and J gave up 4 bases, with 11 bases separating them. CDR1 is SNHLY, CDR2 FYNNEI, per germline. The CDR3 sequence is CASTSQGYEQYF. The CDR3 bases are TGTGCCAGCACCTCCCAGGGATACGAGCAGTACTTC. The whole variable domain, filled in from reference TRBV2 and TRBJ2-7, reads EPEVTQTPSHQVTQMGQEVILRCVPISNHLYFYWYRQILGQKVEFLVSFYNNEISEKSEIFDDQFSVERPDGSNFTLKIRSTKLEDSAMYFCASTSQGYEQYFGPGTRLTVT.

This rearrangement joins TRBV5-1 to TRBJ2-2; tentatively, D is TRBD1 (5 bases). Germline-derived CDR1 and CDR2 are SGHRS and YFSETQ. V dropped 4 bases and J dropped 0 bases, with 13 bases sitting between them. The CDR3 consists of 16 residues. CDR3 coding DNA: TGCGCCAGCAGCCACCAAGCAGGGACGAACACCGGGGAGCTGTTTTTT. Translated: CASSHQAGTNTGELFF.

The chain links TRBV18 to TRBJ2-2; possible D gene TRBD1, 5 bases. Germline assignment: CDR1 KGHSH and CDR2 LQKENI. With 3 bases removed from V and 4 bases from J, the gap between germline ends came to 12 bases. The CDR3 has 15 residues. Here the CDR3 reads CASSPNEDSTGELFF. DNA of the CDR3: TGTGCCAGCTCACCTAACGAAGACAGCACCGGGGAGCTGTTTTTT.

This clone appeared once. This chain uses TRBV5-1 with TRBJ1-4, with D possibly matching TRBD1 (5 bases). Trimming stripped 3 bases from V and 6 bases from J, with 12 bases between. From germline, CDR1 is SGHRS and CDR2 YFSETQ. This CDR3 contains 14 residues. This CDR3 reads CASSSRVLDEKLFF. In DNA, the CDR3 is TGCGCCAGCAGCTCCAGGGTCCTGGATGAAAAACTGTTTTTT.

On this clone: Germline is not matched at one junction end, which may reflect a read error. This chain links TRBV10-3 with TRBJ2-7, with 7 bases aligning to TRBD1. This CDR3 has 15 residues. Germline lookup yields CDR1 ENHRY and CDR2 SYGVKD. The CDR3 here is CAISESTGVSYGQYF. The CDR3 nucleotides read TGTGCCATCAGTGAGTCCACAGGGGTGTCCTACGGGCAGTACTTC.

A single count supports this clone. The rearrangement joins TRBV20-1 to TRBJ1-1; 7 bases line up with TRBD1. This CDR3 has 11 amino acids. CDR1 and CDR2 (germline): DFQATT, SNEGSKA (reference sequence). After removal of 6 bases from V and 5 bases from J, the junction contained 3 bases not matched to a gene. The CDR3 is CSATGETEAFF. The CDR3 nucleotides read TGCAGTGCCACAGGGGAGACTGAAGCTTTCTTT.

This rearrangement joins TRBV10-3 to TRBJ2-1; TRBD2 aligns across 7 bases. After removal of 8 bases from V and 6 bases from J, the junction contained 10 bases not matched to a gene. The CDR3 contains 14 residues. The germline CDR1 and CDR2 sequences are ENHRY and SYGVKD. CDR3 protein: CAIAVRGNRNEQFF. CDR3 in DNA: TGTGCCATCGCGGTGCGGGGGAATCGCAATGAGCAGTTCTTC.

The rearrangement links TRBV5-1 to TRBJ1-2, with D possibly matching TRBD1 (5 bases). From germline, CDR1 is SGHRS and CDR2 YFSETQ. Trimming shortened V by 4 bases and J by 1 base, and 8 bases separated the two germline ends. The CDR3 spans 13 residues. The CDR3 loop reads CASSPQGNYGYTF. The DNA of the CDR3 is TGCGCCAGCAGCCCGCAGGGTAACTATGGCTACACCTTC.

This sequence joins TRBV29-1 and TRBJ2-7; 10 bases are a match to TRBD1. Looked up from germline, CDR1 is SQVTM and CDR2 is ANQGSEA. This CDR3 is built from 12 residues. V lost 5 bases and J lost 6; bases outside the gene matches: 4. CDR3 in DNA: TGCAGCGTTTCCGGGACAGGGGTCGAGCAGTACTTC. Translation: CSVSGTGVEQYF.

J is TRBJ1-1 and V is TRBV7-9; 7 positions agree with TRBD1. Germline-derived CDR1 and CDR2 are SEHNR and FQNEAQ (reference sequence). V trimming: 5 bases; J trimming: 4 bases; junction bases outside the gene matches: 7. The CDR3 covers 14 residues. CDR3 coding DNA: TGTGCCAGCAGCCCGGGACAGAGAGTCACTGAAGCTTTCTTT. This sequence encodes CASSPGQRVTEAFF.

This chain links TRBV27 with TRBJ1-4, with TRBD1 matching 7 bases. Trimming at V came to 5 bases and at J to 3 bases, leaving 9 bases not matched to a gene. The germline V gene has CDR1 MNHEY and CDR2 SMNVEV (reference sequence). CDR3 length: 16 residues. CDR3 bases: TGTGCCAGCAGTGCATTGAACAGGGGTTCTAATGAAAAACTGTTTTTT. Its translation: CASSALNRGSNEKLFF.

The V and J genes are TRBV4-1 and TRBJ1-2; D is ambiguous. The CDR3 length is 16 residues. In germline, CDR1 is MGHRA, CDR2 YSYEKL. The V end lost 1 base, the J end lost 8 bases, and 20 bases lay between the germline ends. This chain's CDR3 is CASSQVGTRLTGGYTF. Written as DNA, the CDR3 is TGCGCCAGCAGCCAAGTCGGCACCCGACTCACGGGGGGCTACACCTTC.

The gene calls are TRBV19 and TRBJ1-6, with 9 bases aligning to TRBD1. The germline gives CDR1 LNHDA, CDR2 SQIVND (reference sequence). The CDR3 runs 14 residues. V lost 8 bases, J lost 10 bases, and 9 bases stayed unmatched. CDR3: CASSAGTGPSPLHF. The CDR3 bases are TGTGCCAGTTCCGCCGGGACAGGGCCCTCACCCCTCCACTTT. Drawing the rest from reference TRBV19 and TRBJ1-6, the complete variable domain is DGGITQSPKYLFRKEGQNVTLSCEQNLNHDAMYWYRQDPGQGLRLIYYSQIVNDFQKGDIAEGYSVSREKKESFPLTVTSAQKNPTAFYLCASSAGTGPSPLHFGNGTRLTVT.

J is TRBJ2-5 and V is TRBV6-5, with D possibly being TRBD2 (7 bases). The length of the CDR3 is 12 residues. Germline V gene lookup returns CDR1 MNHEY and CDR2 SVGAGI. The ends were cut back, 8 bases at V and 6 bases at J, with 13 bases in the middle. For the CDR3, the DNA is TGTGCCAGCCAAGGGGGGGGGCAGACCCAGTACTTC. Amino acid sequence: CASQGGGQTQYF.

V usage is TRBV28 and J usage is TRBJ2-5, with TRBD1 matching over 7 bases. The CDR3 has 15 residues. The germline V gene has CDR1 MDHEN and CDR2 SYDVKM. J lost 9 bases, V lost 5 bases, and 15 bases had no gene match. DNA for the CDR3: TGTGCCAGCAGTCGAGGGGGCGCGTTTAGGTCGGCCCAGTACTTC. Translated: CASSRGGAFRSAQYF.

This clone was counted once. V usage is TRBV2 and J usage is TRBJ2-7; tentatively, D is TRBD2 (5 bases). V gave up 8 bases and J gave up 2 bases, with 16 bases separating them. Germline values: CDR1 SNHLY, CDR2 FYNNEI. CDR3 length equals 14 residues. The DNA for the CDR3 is TGTGCCAGCTGCCCCGACGGGGTAACCTACGAGCAGTACTTC. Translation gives CASCPDGVTYEQYF.

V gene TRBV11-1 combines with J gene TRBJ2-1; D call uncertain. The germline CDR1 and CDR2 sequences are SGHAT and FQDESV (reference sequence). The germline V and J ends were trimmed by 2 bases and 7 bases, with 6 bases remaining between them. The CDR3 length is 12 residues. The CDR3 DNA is TGTGCCAGCAGCTTAACGGGTAATGAGCAGTTCTTC. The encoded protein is CASSLTGNEQFF.

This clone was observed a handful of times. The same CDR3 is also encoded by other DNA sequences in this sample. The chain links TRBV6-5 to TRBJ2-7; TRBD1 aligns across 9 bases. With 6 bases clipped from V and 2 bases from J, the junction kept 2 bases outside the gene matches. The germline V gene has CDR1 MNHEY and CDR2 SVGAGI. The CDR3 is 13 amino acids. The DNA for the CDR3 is TGTGCCAGCAGGGGGACAGGGACCTACGAGCAGTACTTC. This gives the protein CASRGTGTYEQYF.

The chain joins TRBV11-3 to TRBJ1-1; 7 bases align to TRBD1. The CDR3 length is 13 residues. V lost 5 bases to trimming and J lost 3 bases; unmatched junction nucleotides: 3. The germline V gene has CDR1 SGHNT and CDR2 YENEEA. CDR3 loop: CASSPTGYTEAFF. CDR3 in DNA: TGTGCCAGCAGCCCGACAGGGTACACTGAAGCTTTCTTT.

In DNA, the CDR3 is TGTGCCAGCAGCGCGGGTGATGACAGTTACTATCAGCCCCAGCATTTT. It translates to CASSAGDDSYYQPQHF. This chain connects TRBV9 to TRBJ1-5; D might be TRBD1 (5 bases). Germline CDR1 reads SGDLS; CDR2 reads YYNGEE. The CDR3 loop spans 16 amino acids. Trimming left V 3 bases short and J 5 bases short, with 18 bases between.

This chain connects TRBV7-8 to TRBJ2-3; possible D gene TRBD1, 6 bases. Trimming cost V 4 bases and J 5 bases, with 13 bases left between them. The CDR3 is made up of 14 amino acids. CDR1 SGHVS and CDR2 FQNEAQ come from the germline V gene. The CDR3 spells CASSYAGVIDTQYF. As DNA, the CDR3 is TGTGCCAGCAGCTACGCAGGGGTAATAGATACGCAGTATTTT.

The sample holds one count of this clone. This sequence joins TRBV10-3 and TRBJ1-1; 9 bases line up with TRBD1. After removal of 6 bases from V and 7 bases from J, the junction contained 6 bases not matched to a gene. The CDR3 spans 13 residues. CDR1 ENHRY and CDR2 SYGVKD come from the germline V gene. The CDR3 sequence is CAISPDRGREAFF. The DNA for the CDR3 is TGTGCCATCAGCCCGGACAGGGGACGTGAAGCTTTCTTT.

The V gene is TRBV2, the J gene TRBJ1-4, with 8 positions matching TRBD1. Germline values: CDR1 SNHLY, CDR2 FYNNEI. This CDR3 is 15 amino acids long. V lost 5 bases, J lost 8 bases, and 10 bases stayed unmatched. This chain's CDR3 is CASSSLTGVGEKLFF. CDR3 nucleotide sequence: TGTGCCAGCAGTTCCTTGACAGGGGTGGGAGAAAAACTGTTTTTT.

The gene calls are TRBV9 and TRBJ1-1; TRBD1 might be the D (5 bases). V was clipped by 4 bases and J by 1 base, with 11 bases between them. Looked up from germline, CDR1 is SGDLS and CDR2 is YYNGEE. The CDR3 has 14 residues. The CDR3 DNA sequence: TGTGCCAGCAGCCCCTCCGGACAGAACACTGAAGCTTTCTTT. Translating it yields CASSPSGQNTEAFF.

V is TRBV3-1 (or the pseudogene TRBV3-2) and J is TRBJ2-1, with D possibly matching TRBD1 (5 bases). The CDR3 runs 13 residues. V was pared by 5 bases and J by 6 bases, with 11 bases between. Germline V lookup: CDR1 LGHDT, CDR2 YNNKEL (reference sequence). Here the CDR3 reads CASSWLDSNEQFF. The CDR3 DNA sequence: TGTGCCAGCAGCTGGCTAGACAGCAATGAGCAGTTCTTC.

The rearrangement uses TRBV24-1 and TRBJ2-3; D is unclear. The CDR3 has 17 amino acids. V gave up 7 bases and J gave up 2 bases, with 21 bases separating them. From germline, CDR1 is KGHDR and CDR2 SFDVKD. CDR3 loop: CATSTPSERPFTDTQYF. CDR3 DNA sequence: TGTGCCACCAGCACGCCATCAGAGCGACCTTTCACAGATACGCAGTATTTT.

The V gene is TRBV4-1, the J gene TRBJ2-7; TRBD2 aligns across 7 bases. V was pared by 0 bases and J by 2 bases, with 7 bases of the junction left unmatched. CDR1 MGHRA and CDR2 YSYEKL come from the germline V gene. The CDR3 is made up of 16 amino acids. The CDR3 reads CASSQEYGTIPYEQYF. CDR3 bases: TGCGCCAGCAGCCAAGAGTATGGGACTATCCCCTACGAGCAGTACTTC.